This T cell receptor beta chain was sequenced during a study of vaccination effects on CD4 cells after COVID-19. Repertoires were generated with immunoSEQ multiplex PCR, while TCRdb's copy carries only in-frame clones and drops some. The sample lists fewer than 30,000 clones, about 80% occurring once. Antigen-specific CD4+ T cell clonotypes were called by their expansion after viral peptide-pool culture in ViraFEST. Following 10 days of culture, CD4+ T cells were isolated. People in the vaccine group had not been infected with SARS-CoV-2 before, and their nucleocapsid antibodies were negative. This CDR3 comprises 15 residues. Germline lookup yields CDR1 SGHDT and CDR2 YYEEEE. Trimming shortened V by 2 bases and J by 3 bases, and 13 bases separated the two germline ends. Remarks on this clone: Its target is unknown.

The clonotype originates from a human donor who received a COVID-19 vaccine. The chain links TRBV5-6 to TRBJ2-3, with TRBD2 as a possible D gene (7 bases). Sequenced here: CD4+ T cells from PBMCs cultured with SARS-CoV-2 spike peptides, sampled before COVID-19 vaccination. The CDR3 reads CASSLGGGGTDTQYF. CDR3 nucleotides: TGTGCCAGCAGCTTAGGAGGGGGAGGGACAGATACGCAGTATTTT.